One and the same sample provided the 8 T cell receptor beta chains below, sequenced in a study of graft-versus-host responses after intestinal transplantation. Some clones are missing from TCRdb's copy, which holds only in-frame ones; the method was immunoSEQ multiplex PCR. The repertoire holds some 110,000 clones, just over 90% seen once, with 0.23% in the top ten. Antigens for these TCRs are unknown. The specimen comprised unstimulated CD4+ T cells sorted from spleen or lymph node cells, sampled before transplant. These receptors came from a human donor who was the organ donor for an intestinal transplant.

In the case of this clone: At one of its ends the junction is not consistent with the germline gene, which may arise from a read error. The chain employs TRBV30 and TRBJ2-6, with D perhaps TRBD1 or TRBD2 (5 bases each). The CDR3 loop spans 18 amino acids. Germline loops: CDR1 GTSNPN, CDR2 SVGIG (reference sequence). The CDR3 loop reads CAWGGKRYNKSRASVLTF. The CDR3 region has the DNA TGTGCCTGGGGGGGTAAGCGTTATAACAAAAGTCGGGCCAGCGTCCTGACTTTC.

The V and J genes are TRBV7-6 and TRBJ2-1; 9 bases fit TRBD2. The germline V gene encodes CDR1 SGHVS and CDR2 FNYEAQ. Germline trimming cut 2 bases from V and 5 bases from J; bases unmatched to any gene: 7. CDR3 length equals 16 residues. DNA of the CDR3: TGTGCCAGCAGCTTAAGATGGACTAGCGCGAACAATGAGCAGTTCTTC. Its protein product is CASSLRWTSANNEQFF.

The chain links TRBV5-1 to TRBJ2-4; the D gene is possibly TRBD2 (6 bases). CDR1 is SGHRS, CDR2 YFSETQ, per germline. The CDR3 is 14 residues long. The V gene lost 0 bases and the J gene lost 7 bases, with 11 bases spanning the gap. This CDR3 is CASSLVLAGNIQYF. The DNA for the CDR3 is TGCGCCAGCAGCTTGGTACTAGCTGGCAACATTCAGTACTTC.

The chain couples TRBV18 to TRBJ1-3; no clear D. The CDR3 is 16 amino acids. Germline assignment: CDR1 KGHSH and CDR2 LQKENI. V shed 0 bases and J shed 4 bases, with 13 bases lying between them. DNA of the CDR3: TGTGCCAGCTCACCACCGTGGTCCGGAGGAGGAAACACCATATATTTT. Amino acids: CASSPPWSGGGNTIYF.

The rearrangement joins TRBV4-3 to TRBJ2-3; TRBD2 matches 13 bases. There are 17 residues in the CDR3. Germline V gives CDR1 LGHNA, CDR2 YSLEER. V trimming: 0 bases; J trimming: 2 bases; junction bases outside the gene matches: 2. The CDR3 DNA sequence: TGCGCCAGCAGCCAAGAACTAGCGGGAGGGTACACAGATACGCAGTATTTT. The encoded protein is CASSQELAGGYTDTQYF.

The chain has TRBV27 and TRBJ2-7; 7 bases line up with TRBD1. The J segment lost 5 bases and the V segment lost 6 bases, leaving 10 bases of the junction unmatched. The CDR3 loop spans 14 amino acids. Germline V CDR1 and CDR2: MNHEY, SMNVEV (reference sequence). This CDR3 is CASRGGQPGDEQYF. CDR3 sequence (DNA): TGTGCCAGCAGAGGGGGACAGCCCGGGGACGAGCAGTACTTC.

The chain recombines TRBV30 with TRBJ1-1, with D possibly being TRBD1 (5 bases). Germline V CDR1 and CDR2: GTSNPN, SVGIG (reference sequence). The V end lost 6 bases, the J end lost 1 base, and 9 bases lay between the germline ends. The CDR3 loop spans 12 amino acids. DNA of the CDR3: TGTGCCTGTAAAACAGGGAACACTGAAGCTTTCTTT. Its translation is CACKTGNTEAFF.

The chain has TRBV10-2 and TRBJ2-3; 7 bases fit TRBD2. The CDR3 has 14 amino acids. Unmatched junction bases numbered 10, after V lost 8 bases and J lost 5 bases. Germline CDR1 reads WSHSY; CDR2 reads SAAADI. The CDR3 protein is CASWSREGIDTQYF. The CDR3 DNA reads as TGCGCCAGCTGGTCCAGGGAGGGGATAGATACGCAGTATTTT.